A single sample is the source of the 27 T cell receptor beta chains below, sequenced in a study of T cell changes during pregnancy in multiple sclerosis. The assay was immunoSEQ multiplex PCR, and TCRdb's table has in-frame clones only and misses some. The data contain roughly 110,000 clones, 75% to 95% of them singletons. The sample here was peripheral blood, taken before pregnancy. The receptors originated from a female donor with multiple sclerosis, enrolled in a pregnancy study.

This rearrangement joins TRBV18 to TRBJ1-1; D is perhaps TRBD1 (6 bases). The V end was cut by 5 bases, the J end by 3 bases, with 10 bases between. The CDR3 spans 13 residues. Germline V gives CDR1 KGHSH, CDR2 LQKENI. The CDR3 bases are TGTGCCAGCTCAGGGGGCGCAGACACTGAAGCTTTCTTT. It codes for CASSGGADTEAFF.

The chain is built from TRBV6-6 and TRBJ2-5; D possibly corresponds to TRBD1 (6 bases). In germline, CDR1 is MNHNY, CDR2 SVGAGI (reference sequence). The CDR3 runs 14 residues. V gave up 2 bases and J gave up 6 bases, with 13 bases separating them. As DNA, the CDR3 is TGTGCCAGCAGTTACGGGCAGGGGACGCAGACCCAGTACTTC. Translating gives CASSYGQGTQTQYF.

V usage is TRBV7-8 and J usage is TRBJ2-2; 7 nucleotides agree with TRBD1. From germline, CDR1 is SGHVS and CDR2 FQNEAQ. V trimming: 5 bases; J trimming: 4 bases; junction bases outside the gene matches: 7. This CDR3 has 15 amino acids. DNA for the CDR3: TGTGCCAGCAGCCAAGACAGGGTGGGCACCGGGGAGCTGTTTTTT. Amino acid sequence: CASSQDRVGTGELFF.

The chain carries TRBV7-2 and TRBJ2-7; unclear D gene. CDR3 size: 13 residues. Looked up from germline, CDR1 is SGHTA and CDR2 is FQGNSA. Deletions cut 1 base from V and 6 bases from J, with 10 bases between. The CDR3 nucleotides read TGTGCCAGCAGCTTAGATCCTCCTTCCGAGCAGTACTTC. It translates to CASSLDPPSEQYF.

V and J are TRBV28 and TRBJ2-1; 8 bases align to TRBD2. Per germline, CDR1 MDHEN and CDR2 SYDVKM. The ends lost 2 bases at V and 6 bases at J; junction bases unmatched: 6. This CDR3 comprises 15 residues. The CDR3 DNA sequence: TGTGCCAGCAGTTTAAGTACTAGCGGAGTCAATGAGCAGTTCTTC. It is translated as CASSLSTSGVNEQFF.

This chain connects TRBV7-9 to TRBJ1-3, with a tentative D call TRBD1 (6 bases). V lost 5 bases and J 4 bases, leaving 9 bases between the germline ends. The CDR3 runs 13 residues. Germline V gene sequence: CDR1 SEHNR, CDR2 FQNEAQ (reference sequence). The CDR3 sequence: CASSLGTGNTIYF. The CDR3 nucleotides are TGTGCCAGCAGCCTCGGGACAGGAAACACCATATATTTT.

CDR3 amino acids: CASSKQGWAEAFF. The CDR3 coding sequence is TGTGCCAGCAGCAAACAGGGGTGGGCTGAAGCTTTCTTT. The chain couples TRBV9 to TRBJ1-1; 7 bases fit TRBD1. CDR1 is SGDLS, CDR2 YYNGEE, per germline. There are 13 residues in the CDR3. The V gene end was trimmed by 4 bases and the J gene end by 6 bases; junction bases not matched to a gene: 6. Based on the CDR3 plus reference TRBV9 and TRBJ1-1, the full variable domain is DSGVTQTPKHLITATGQRVTLRCSPRSGDLSVYWYQQSLDQGLQFLIQYYNGEERAKGNILERFSAQQFPDLHSELNLSSLELGDSALYFCASSKQGWAEAFFGQGTRLTVV.

This CDR3 is CASSLTRTGAHNEQFF. For the CDR3, the DNA is TGCGCCAGCAGCCTCACAAGGACAGGGGCCCACAATGAGCAGTTCTTC. This chain uses TRBV5-1 with TRBJ2-1; the match to TRBD1 covers 9 bases. The germline V gene encodes CDR1 SGHRS and CDR2 YFSETQ. V lost 4 bases to trimming and J lost 5 bases; unmatched junction nucleotides: 10. CDR3 length: 16 amino acids.

The chain carries TRBV6-1 and TRBJ2-1, with D hard to call. Between the trimmed V and J ends, which lost 5 bases and 4 bases, there was a span of 9 bases. CDR3 length equals 13 residues. From germline, CDR1 is MNHNS and CDR2 SASEGT. DNA for the CDR3: TGTGCCAGCAGTCCAGACTCATACAATGAGCAGTTCTTC. Protein: CASSPDSYNEQFF.

The V and J genes are TRBV2 and TRBJ2-3; the D is unclear. This CDR3 is built from 15 residues. CDR1 SNHLY and CDR2 FYNNEI come from the germline V gene. V dropped 2 bases and J dropped 6 bases, with 15 bases sitting between them. The CDR3 bases are TGTGCCAGCAGTGAAACTCGTCTGATGAGGGATACGCAGTATTTT. It yields the protein CASSETRLMRDTQYF.

The chain carries TRBV27 and TRBJ1-1; maybe TRBD1 (5 bases). The CDR3 loop spans 15 amino acids. Germline V gives CDR1 MNHEY, CDR2 SMNVEV (reference sequence). V was shortened by 5 bases and J by 0 bases, with 13 bases between the two germline ends. CDR3: CASSRRGDLNTEAFF. CDR3 bases: TGTGCCAGCAGTCGACGGGGGGACCTGAACACTGAAGCTTTCTTT.

This rearrangement joins TRBV12-1 to TRBJ2-2; the D call of TRBD1 is as the table states it, not checked on the DNA. TRBV12-1 is noted as a pseudogene. This CDR3 comprises 15 residues. As DNA, the CDR3 is TGTGCCACCGTTGTTAGGACAGGGGTAATCGGGGAGCTGTTTTTT. Its translation: CATVVRTGVIGELFF.

The CDR3 region has the DNA TGTGCCAGCAGTTTACCTGACAGGCCTCCCTCGGCTGGGGCCAACGTCCTGACTTTC. Protein: CASSLPDRPPSAGANVLTF. The rearrangement uses TRBV28 and TRBJ2-6, with a possible D match to TRBD1 (6 bases). The germline V and J ends were trimmed by 2 bases and 2 bases, with 19 bases remaining between them. Looked up from germline, CDR1 is MDHEN and CDR2 is SYDVKM. CDR3 length: 19 residues.

This clone came up a few times. Other DNA variants within this sample encode the same CDR3. DNA of the CDR3: TGTGCCAGCTCACCAGCGGGACAGCCTAATGAAAAACTGTTTTTT. Translation: CASSPAGQPNEKLFF. The chain combines TRBV18 with TRBJ1-4; 7 nucleotides align to TRBD1. J was trimmed by 3 bases and V by 2 bases; bases with no gene match: 3. Germline-derived CDR1 and CDR2 are KGHSH and LQKENI. This CDR3 has 15 residues.

V usage is TRBV23-1 and J usage is TRBJ2-2, with a weak D call TRBD1 (6 bases). TRBV23-1 belongs to the ORF category, with a function that is uncertain. The CDR3 sequence is 14 residues long. V shed 7 bases and J shed 0 bases, with 9 bases lying between them. CDR3 amino acids: CASTDRPNTGELFF. The CDR3 DNA follows: TGCGCCAGCACTGACAGGCCGAACACCGGGGAGCTGTTTTTT.

This chain's CDR3 is CASMETRYTLKAKNIQYF. The CDR3 region has the DNA TGTGCCAGCATGGAGACCCGGTACACACTTAAAGCCAAAAACATTCAGTACTTC. V and J are TRBV28 and TRBJ2-4; D is uncertain. The V gene lost 7 bases and the J gene lost 0 bases, with 22 bases spanning the gap. The CDR3 has 18 residues. The germline V gene encodes CDR1 MDHEN and CDR2 SYDVKM.

The gene calls are TRBV6-5 and TRBJ1-2, with a weak D call TRBD1 (5 bases). This CDR3 is built from 14 residues. Trimming removed 5 bases from V and 5 bases from J, with 15 bases in between. The V gene's germline CDR1 is MNHEY and CDR2 SVGAGI. Here the CDR3 reads CASSPGGALYGYTF. CDR3 in DNA: TGTGCCAGCAGTCCTGGAGGGGCACTATATGGCTACACCTTC.

The chain links TRBV6-5 to TRBJ1-1, with TRBD1 matching over 9 bases. The ends lost 4 bases at V and 4 bases at J; junction bases unmatched: 10. There are 16 residues in the CDR3. The germline CDR1 and CDR2 sequences are MNHEY and SVGAGI. For the CDR3, the DNA is TGTGCCAGCAGTTTTAGGACAGGGGAAAAACGCACTGAAGCTTTCTTT. It encodes CASSFRTGEKRTEAFF.

The gene calls are TRBV2 and TRBJ1-2; 7 positions match TRBD1. The CDR3 extends over 14 amino acids. Trimming removed 6 bases from V and 1 base from J; junction bases left unmatched: 5. Germline V gives CDR1 SNHLY, CDR2 FYNNEI. This chain's CDR3 is CASSGDSLNYGYTF. The CDR3 nucleotides read TGTGCCAGCAGCGGGGACAGCCTTAACTATGGCTACACCTTC.

The sample holds one count of this clone. The chain links TRBV28 to TRBJ2-5; no definite D call. The CDR3 extends over 14 amino acids. Germline CDR1 and CDR2: MDHEN and SYDVKM. Trimming took 1 base from V and 1 from J, leaving 7 bases between them. In DNA, the CDR3 is TGTGCCAGCAGTTTATATCAGTCCCAAGAGACCCAGTACTTC. Amino acids: CASSLYQSQETQYF.

This sequence joins TRBV2 and TRBJ1-2; 9 bases are shared with TRBD1. This CDR3 spans 14 amino acids. Germline CDR1 SNHLY, CDR2 FYNNEI. V dropped 7 bases and J dropped 7; count of bases not matched to a gene: 10. The CDR3 DNA reads TGTGCCAGCATCCGGGACAGGGCCACCGGTGGCTACACCTTC. Amino acid sequence: CASIRDRATGGYTF. Full variable domain (missing parts from reference TRBV2 and TRBJ1-2): EPEVTQTPSHQVTQMGQEVILRCVPISNHLYFYWYRQILGQKVEFLVSFYNNEISEKSEIFDDQFSVERPDGSNFTLKIRSTKLEDSAMYFCASIRDRATGGYTFGSGTRLTVV.

This rearrangement joins TRBV7-6 to TRBJ2-5, with TRBD1 as a possible D gene (6 bases). Germline V CDR1 and CDR2: SGHVS, FNYEAQ. V was pared by 4 bases and J by 4 bases, with 13 bases between. CDR3 size: 14 residues. The CDR3 region is CASSSTGTRETQYF. Here the CDR3 DNA reads TGTGCCAGCAGCTCAACAGGGACCCGAGAGACCCAGTACTTC.

The chain has TRBV7-9 and TRBJ2-1; D not resolved. V gave up 0 bases and J gave up 0 bases, with 6 bases separating them. This CDR3 is built from 15 residues. Germline values: CDR1 SEHNR, CDR2 FQNEAQ (reference sequence). CDR3 protein: CASSLALSSYNEQFF. In DNA, the CDR3 is TGTGCCAGCAGCTTAGCACTTTCCTCCTACAATGAGCAGTTCTTC.

V and J are TRBV19 and TRBJ2-1; D is possibly TRBD2 (6 bases). The CDR3 loop spans 15 amino acids. Between the trimmed V and J ends, which lost 3 bases and 3 bases, there was a span of 12 bases. In germline, CDR1 is LNHDA, CDR2 SQIVND (reference sequence). Here the CDR3 DNA reads TGTGCCAGTAGTATTCCCGGCGGGGACTACAATGAGCAGTTCTTC. Residues: CASSIPGGDYNEQFF.

The rearrangement uses TRBV7-2 and TRBJ1-4; possibly TRBD1 for D (6 bases). This CDR3 contains 14 residues. Germline V gene sequence: CDR1 SGHTA, CDR2 FQGNSA. Trimming left V 6 bases short and J 4 bases short, with 12 bases between. This CDR3 reads CASRRGLRNEKLFF. The CDR3 DNA reads as TGTGCCAGCAGGCGGGGGCTCCGTAATGAAAAACTGTTTTTT.

The V and J genes are TRBV9 and TRBJ2-5, with 9 bases lining up with TRBD1. The ends lost 3 bases at V and 5 bases at J; junction bases unmatched: 17. The CDR3 loop spans 18 amino acids. CDR1 and CDR2 from the germline V gene are SGDLS and YYNGEE. CDR3 sequence: CASSAGISDRGGSETQYF. The CDR3 nucleotides are TGTGCCAGCAGCGCCGGAATATCGGACAGGGGAGGGAGTGAGACCCAGTACTTC. Complete variable domain (other parts from reference TRBV9 and TRBJ2-5): DSGVTQTPKHLITATGQRVTLRCSPRSGDLSVYWYQQSLDQGLQFLIQYYNGEERAKGNILERFSAQQFPDLHSELNLSSLELGDSALYFCASSAGISDRGGSETQYFGPGTRLLVL.

This clone was seen only once. This chain links TRBV6-5 with TRBJ1-6; tentative D call: TRBD1 (5 bases). Looked up from germline, CDR1 is MNHEY and CDR2 is SVGAGI. The CDR3 spans 16 residues. V was clipped by 2 bases and J by 4 bases, with 12 bases between them. This CDR3 reads CASSYAKGYYNSPLHF. CDR3 bases: TGTGCCAGCAGTTACGCGAAGGGGTATTATAATTCACCCCTCCACTTT.